Below are 16 T cell receptor beta chains sequenced from a single sample in a study of vaccination effects on CD4 cells after COVID-19. These TCRs' antigens remain unknown. Antigen-specific CD4+ T cells were expanded with viral peptide pools in the ViraFEST assay before sequencing. At the end of about 9 days of culture, CD4+ T cells were isolated. It was between March and December 2020 that the person had a SARS-CoV-2 infection confirmed by PCR. Measured with immunoSEQ multiplex PCR; TCRdb has only the in-frame clones, and not every one. The sample has 20,000 to 25,000 clones, around 74% seen once. Sequenced material: CD4+ T cells from PBMCs cultured with a peptide pool, taken before COVID-19 vaccination. These receptor sequences come from a human donor who had a prior SARS-CoV-2 infection.

The chain links TRBV6-2 or TRBV6-3 to TRBJ2-3; possibly TRBD2 for D (6 bases). Deletions cut 4 bases from V and 4 bases from J, with 18 bases between. Germline V gene lookup returns CDR1 MNHEY and CDR2 SVGEGT. The CDR3 sequence is 16 residues long. The chain's CDR3 is CASSSEGGRFADTQYF. The CDR3 DNA sequence: TGTGCCAGCAGTTCGGAGGGAGGAAGGTTTGCAGATACGCAGTATTTT.

This chain uses TRBV7-9 with TRBJ2-6; D is unclear. The CDR3 is made up of 15 amino acids. Germline CDR1 and CDR2: SEHNR and FQNEAQ (reference sequence). Deletions cut 0 bases from V and 1 base from J, with 4 bases between. CDR3 region: CASSLALSGANVLTF. CDR3 bases: TGTGCCAGCAGCTTAGCACTGTCTGGGGCCAACGTCCTGACTTTC.

The rearrangement joins TRBV7-2 to TRBJ2-3, with 7 bases fitting TRBD1. Germline trimming cut 6 bases from V and 1 base from J; bases unmatched to any gene: 10. CDR3 length: 16 amino acids. Germline V lookup: CDR1 SGHTA, CDR2 FQGNSA. CDR3 sequence: CASSYAAGQGTDTQYF. In DNA form, the CDR3 reads TGTGCCAGCAGTTATGCCGCAGGACAGGGCACAGATACGCAGTATTTT. The variable domain in full, completed from reference TRBV7-2 and TRBJ2-3, reads GAGVSQSPSNKVTEKGKDVELRCDPISGHTALYWYRQSLGQGLEFLIYFQGNSAPDKSGLPSDRFSAERTGGSVSTLTIQRTQQEDSAVYLCASSYAAGQGTDTQYFGPGTRLTVL.

V is TRBV6-5 and J is TRBJ1-1; D is undetermined. Germline CDR1 and CDR2: MNHEY and SVGAGI. Trimming pared 9 bases from V and 4 bases from J, leaving 18 bases between. The CDR3 length is 14 residues. The CDR3 DNA reads TGTGCCAGTAATAAGGACGGGTTTTTCACTGAAGCTTTCTTT. Its translation: CASNKDGFFTEAFF.

The chain combines TRBV5-1 with TRBJ1-4; 7 positions match TRBD1. Germline V gene lookup returns CDR1 SGHRS and CDR2 YFSETQ. With V trimmed by 0 bases and J by 8 bases, 4 bases remained unmatched. The CDR3 covers 14 residues. The CDR3: CASSLEGGREKLFF. The DNA for the CDR3 is TGCGCCAGCAGCTTGGAAGGGGGCCGGGAAAAACTGTTTTTT.

This clone was picked up one time. The J gene is TRBJ2-1, the V gene TRBV7-2; the D is unclear. V lost 3 bases and J 3 bases, leaving 12 bases between the germline ends. The CDR3 has 15 amino acids. Germline V lookup: CDR1 SGHTA, CDR2 FQGNSA. The CDR3 sequence: CASSFVGTGYNEQFF. In DNA form, the CDR3 reads TGTGCCAGCAGCTTTGTGGGAACGGGCTACAATGAGCAGTTCTTC. The variable domain in full, with the rest retrieved from reference TRBV7-2 and TRBJ2-1, is GAGVSQSPSNKVTEKGKDVELRCDPISGHTALYWYRQSLGQGLEFLIYFQGNSAPDKSGLPSDRFSAERTGGSVSTLTIQRTQQEDSAVYLCASSFVGTGYNEQFFGPGTRLTVL.

The rearrangement links TRBV6-5 to TRBJ2-1, with TRBD2 identical over 7 bases. The V gene end was trimmed by 0 bases and the J gene end by 7 bases; junction bases not matched to a gene: 6. This CDR3 contains 15 residues. Germline lookup yields CDR1 MNHEY and CDR2 SVGAGI. The CDR3 sequence is CASSYSSGGGNEQFF. The CDR3 DNA sequence: TGTGCCAGCAGTTACTCTTCGGGGGGAGGAAATGAGCAGTTCTTC.

The J gene is TRBJ1-4, the V gene TRBV5-1; D remains unclear. Germline V lookup: CDR1 SGHRS, CDR2 YFSETQ. The CDR3 length is 14 residues. V was clipped by 3 bases and J by 3 bases, with 9 bases between them. CDR3 sequence reads: CASSSSSPNEKLFF. The CDR3 DNA is TGCGCCAGCAGCTCCTCGAGTCCTAATGAAAAACTGTTTTTT.

The chain recombines TRBV3-1 (or the pseudogene TRBV3-2) with TRBJ1-1; the D gene is possibly TRBD1 (6 bases). The CDR3 is 13 residues long. CDR1 and CDR2 from the germline V gene are LGHDT and YNNKEL (reference sequence). The V end was cut by 0 bases, the J end by 8 bases, with 10 bases between. The CDR3 protein is CASSQDWGREAFF. The CDR3 DNA is TGTGCCAGCAGCCAAGATTGGGGGCGGGAAGCTTTCTTT.

This chain joins TRBV18 and TRBJ1-2; 9 bases line up with TRBD1. The V gene's germline CDR1 is KGHSH and CDR2 LQKENI. V was clipped by 5 bases and J by 11 bases; unmatched bases: 24. This CDR3 is built from 18 residues. The CDR3 DNA sequence: TGTGCCAGCTCAATTACGGGACAGGGTAAGCGGTCCCTCGGAGGGTACACCTTC. Amino acid sequence: CASSITGQGKRSLGGYTF.

For the CDR3, the DNA is TGTGCCAGCAGCTTTCGTCGGTTGACAGGCGACTATGGCTACACCTTC. Encoded protein: CASSFRRLTGDYGYTF. This chain joins TRBV5-5 and TRBJ1-2; D perhaps matches TRBD1 (6 bases). V was clipped by 2 bases and J by 3 bases, with 17 bases between them. The CDR3 is 16 residues long. Germline lookup yields CDR1 SGHKS and CDR2 YYEKEE (reference sequence).

The V gene is TRBV5-1, the J gene TRBJ2-2; 7 nucleotides match TRBD2. J was trimmed by 3 bases and V by 4 bases; bases with no gene match: 6. Looked up from germline, CDR1 is SGHRS and CDR2 is YFSETQ. The CDR3 covers 15 residues. CDR3 loop: CASSPRTSYTGELFF. The CDR3 bases are TGCGCCAGCAGCCCCCGGACTAGTTACACCGGGGAGCTGTTTTTT.

This chain connects TRBV19 to TRBJ1-2; TRBD1 matches at 8 bases. V gave up 4 bases and J gave up 8 bases; unmatched junction bases: 6. Germline V CDR1 and CDR2: LNHDA, SQIVND (reference sequence). The CDR3 contains 13 residues. The CDR3 DNA reads as TGTGCCAGTAGTACCCGGACAGGGCGAGGCTACACCTTC. Protein product: CASSTRTGRGYTF.

The chain employs TRBV6-5 and TRBJ1-1; TRBD1 might be the D (5 bases). The ends were cut back, 6 bases at V and 4 bases at J, with 12 bases in the middle. The CDR3 extends over 13 amino acids. Germline CDR1 reads MNHEY; CDR2 reads SVGAGI. The CDR3 sequence: CASRRTYLTEAFF. The CDR3 DNA reads as TGTGCCAGCAGGAGGACATACCTCACTGAAGCTTTCTTT.

The J gene is TRBJ2-1, the V gene TRBV6-2 or TRBV6-3; D is unclear. The germline V gene has CDR1 MNHEY and CDR2 SVGEGT. CDR3 size: 15 residues. V was pared by 2 bases and J by 0 bases, with 8 bases between. The CDR3 here is CASSYGEPSYNEQFF. CDR3 bases: TGTGCCAGCAGTTACGGAGAACCCTCCTACAATGAGCAGTTCTTC.

This clone was seen a handful of times. The chain has TRBV3-1 (or the pseudogene TRBV3-2) and TRBJ1-1, with D maybe TRBD1 (5 bases). Deletions cut 7 bases from V and 3 bases from J, with 12 bases between. Germline lookup yields CDR1 LGHDT and CDR2 YNNKEL (reference sequence). The CDR3 contains 13 residues. CDR3 protein: CASTNGDYTEAFF. In nucleotides, the CDR3 is TGTGCCAGCACCAACGGGGACTACACTGAAGCTTTCTTT.